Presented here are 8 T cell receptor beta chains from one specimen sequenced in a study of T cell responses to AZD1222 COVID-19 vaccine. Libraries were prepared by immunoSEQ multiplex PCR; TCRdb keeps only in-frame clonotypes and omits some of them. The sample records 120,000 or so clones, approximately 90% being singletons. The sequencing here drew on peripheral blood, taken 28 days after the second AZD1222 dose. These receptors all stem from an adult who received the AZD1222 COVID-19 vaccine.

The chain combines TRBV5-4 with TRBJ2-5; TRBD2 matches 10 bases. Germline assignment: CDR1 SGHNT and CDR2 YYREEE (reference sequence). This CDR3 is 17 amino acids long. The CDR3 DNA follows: TGTGCAAGTAGCGAGCGGGAGGGTTTCGGGACTCCAAAGACCCAGTACTTC. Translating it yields CASSEREGFGTPKTQYF.

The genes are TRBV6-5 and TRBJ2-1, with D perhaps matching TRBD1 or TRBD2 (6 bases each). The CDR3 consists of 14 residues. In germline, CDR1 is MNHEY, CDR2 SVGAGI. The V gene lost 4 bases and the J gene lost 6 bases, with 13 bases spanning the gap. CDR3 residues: CASSLTGGVNEQFF. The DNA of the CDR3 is TGTGCCAGCAGTTTGACAGGAGGGGTCAATGAGCAGTTCTTC.

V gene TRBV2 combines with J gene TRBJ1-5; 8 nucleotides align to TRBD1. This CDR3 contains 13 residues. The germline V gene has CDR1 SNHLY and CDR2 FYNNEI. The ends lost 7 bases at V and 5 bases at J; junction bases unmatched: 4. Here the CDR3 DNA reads TGTGCCAGCACGGGACAGGATTATCAGCCCCAGCATTTT. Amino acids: CASTGQDYQPQHF.

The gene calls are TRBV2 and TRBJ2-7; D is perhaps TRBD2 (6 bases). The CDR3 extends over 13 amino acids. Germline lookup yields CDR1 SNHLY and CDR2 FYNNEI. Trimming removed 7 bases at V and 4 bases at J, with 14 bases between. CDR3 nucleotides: TGTGCCAGCATGCGGGATAGGGAATACGAGCAGTACTTC. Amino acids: CASMRDREYEQYF.

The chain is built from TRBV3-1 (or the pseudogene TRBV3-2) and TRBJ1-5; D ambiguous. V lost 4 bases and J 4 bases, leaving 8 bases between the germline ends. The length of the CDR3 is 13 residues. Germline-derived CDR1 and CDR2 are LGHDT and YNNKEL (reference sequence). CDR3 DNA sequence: TGTGCCAGCAGCCGAGACCTAAATCAGCCCCAGCATTTT. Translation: CASSRDLNQPQHF.

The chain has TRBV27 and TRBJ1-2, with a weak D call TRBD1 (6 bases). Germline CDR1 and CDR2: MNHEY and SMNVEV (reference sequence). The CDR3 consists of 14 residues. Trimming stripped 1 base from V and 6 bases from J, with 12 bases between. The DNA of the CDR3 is TGTGCCAGCAGTTTATTTGGGACATCCCATGGCTACACCTTC. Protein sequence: CASSLFGTSHGYTF.

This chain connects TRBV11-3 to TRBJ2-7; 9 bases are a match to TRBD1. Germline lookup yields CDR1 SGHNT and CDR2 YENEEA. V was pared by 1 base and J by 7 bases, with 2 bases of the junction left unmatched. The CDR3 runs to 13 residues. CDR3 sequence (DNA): TGTGCCAGCAGCTTAGGGACAGGGGCTGAGCAGTACTTC. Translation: CASSLGTGAEQYF.

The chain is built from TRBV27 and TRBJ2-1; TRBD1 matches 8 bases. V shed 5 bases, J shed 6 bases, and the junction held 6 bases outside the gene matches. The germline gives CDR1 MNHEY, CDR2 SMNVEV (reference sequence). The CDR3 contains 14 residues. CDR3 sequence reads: CASSRQGSINEQFF. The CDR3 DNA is TGTGCCAGCAGTCGACAGGGGTCTATCAATGAGCAGTTCTTC.